This T cell receptor beta chain was found in a study of blood T cell repertoires in COVID-19. Trimming removed 2 bases at V and 4 bases at J, with 13 bases between. CDR1 is KGHSH and CDR2 is LQKENI in the germline V gene. This CDR3 region has 15 residues. The assay was immunoSEQ multiplex PCR, and TCRdb's table has in-frame clones only and misses some. This sample has approximately 400,000 clones, with approximately 89% found just once. The clonotype comes from a man between 25 and 39 years old who had recovered from COVID-19. The sample consisted of PBMCs or T cells enriched from blood (not recorded which). The chain couples TRBV18 to TRBJ2-3; D not certain. The CDR3 nucleotides read TGTGCCAGCTCACCAATGGTAAGGAGCGCAGATACGCAGTATTTT. The encoded protein is CASSPMVRSADTQYF.